The clone carrying this T cell receptor (beta chain) showed up just a few times. Its antigen remains unidentified. The record originates from a study of shared clonotypes between healthy human individuals. Study findings and constraints: Naive subsets generally exceeded memory subsets in estimated richness. Naive CD4 clonotypes overlapped across a handful of donors at approximately 5.5%.

Sorted-subset replicate PCR reactions were performed with about 200 ng DNA, corresponding to roughly 27,000 T cell genomes. Here immunoSEQ multiplex PCR was the method, and the copy in TCRdb shows in-frame clones only, minus some. This table has about 1.1 million clones, 60% to 80% appearing once. Trimming took off 3 bases at V and 0 bases at J, with 10 bases between the two ends. Germline V CDR1 and CDR2: SGHRS, YFSETQ. CDR3 length: 14 amino acids. The chain has TRBV5-1 and TRBJ2-7; D gene ambiguous. Sequences were obtained from memory CD4+ T cells from PBMCs. Subset meaning: CD45RA-negative fraction. This sequence was found in a man between 18 and 29 years old in good health. Some clones in this sample may be carry-over from other donors' samples. Here the CDR3 reads CASSYESLSYEQYF. The CDR3 DNA is TGCGCCAGCAGCTATGAGTCCCTCTCCTACGAGCAGTACTTC.